This note documents a single TCR beta chain sequence. Its specificity is unknown. These data are taken from a study of OX40 agonist ivuxolimab in advanced cancers. Whole-study findings and limits: Not determined was the antigen specificity of the expanded peripheral T cells.

The CDR3 sequence is 12 residues long. The germline V gene has CDR1 MDHEN and CDR2 SYDVKM. V was pared by 6 bases and J by 6 bases, with 5 bases of the junction left unmatched. Clones were sequenced by immunoSEQ multiplex PCR, and TCRdb holds only the in-frame ones, with some missing. The profile shows tens of thousands of clones, 91% of them singletons. The starting material was CD4+ or CD8+ T cells sorted from blood, obtained in a trial of the OX40 agonist ivuxolimab. The receptor was derived from an adult with an advanced solid tumor such as melanoma, head and neck, liver or kidney cancer. The chain employs TRBV28 and TRBJ2-7; TRBD1 matches at 7 bases. CDR3 sequence reads: CASSTTGFEQYF. The CDR3 DNA follows: TGTGCCAGCAGCACGACAGGGTTCGAGCAGTACTTC.